The 12 T cell receptor beta chains given below trace back to one sample, sequenced in a study of identical twins. Each CDR3 protein gets one entry after TCRdb re-called the 5' RACE reads with MiXCR. The sample shows 460,000 or so distinct CDR3 sequences, 12% to 15% of them seen only once. These same records also appear under a second study, on yellow fever vaccine responses in identical twins.

The sequenced sample was CD4+ T cells sorted from blood. Receptors originate from a woman between 18 and 30 years old in good health.

This clonotype showed up just a few times. V and J are TRBV11-2 and TRBJ2-2; 12 nucleotides match TRBD2. This CDR3 is 18 amino acids long. Germline trimming cut 1 base from V and 6 bases from J; bases unmatched to any gene: 9. Germline V gene sequence: CDR1 SGHAT, CDR2 FQNNGV. This CDR3 is CASSLVSSGRALAGELFF. The CDR3 region has the DNA TGTGCCAGCAGCTTAGTGTCTAGCGGGAGGGCATTAGCCGGGGAGCTGTTTTTT.

This clonotype occurred a few times. The rearrangement joins TRBV2 to TRBJ2-1, with 9 bases matching TRBD2. After removal of 2 bases from V and 9 bases from J, the junction contained 11 bases not matched to a gene. Per the germline V gene, CDR1 is SNHLY and CDR2 is FYNNEI. The CDR3 is 16 amino acids. CDR3 amino acids: CASSEFSGRRIGEQFF. As DNA, the CDR3 is TGTGCCAGCAGTGAATTTAGCGGGAGAAGAATTGGTGAGCAGTTCTTC. Full variable domain (missing parts from reference TRBV2 and TRBJ2-1): EPEVTQTPSHQVTQMGQEVILRCVPISNHLYFYWYRQILGQKVEFLVSFYNNEISEKSEIFDDQFSVERPDGSNFTLKIRSTKLEDSAMYFCASSEFSGRRIGEQFFGPGTRLTVL.

V usage is TRBV20-1 and J usage is TRBJ2-7, with 9 bases lining up with TRBD2. The CDR3 is 16 amino acids. The V and J ends lost 8 bases and 2 bases, in that order; junction bases with no gene match: 16. CDR1 DFQATT and CDR2 SNEGSKA come from the germline V gene (reference sequence). The CDR3: CSTPRGGGAATYEQYF. As DNA, the CDR3 is TGCAGTACCCCCCGGGGCGGGGGGGCCGCCACCTACGAGCAGTACTTC.

The chain uses TRBV3-1 and TRBJ2-1; 11 positions agree with TRBD2. Germline trimming cut 0 bases from V and 4 bases from J; bases unmatched to any gene: 5. Germline CDR1 is LGHDT and CDR2 is YNNKEL (reference sequence). This CDR3 is built from 17 residues. Here the CDR3 DNA reads TGTGCCAGCAGCCAAGAAATAGCGGGGGGGCTATACAATGAGCAGTTCTTC. It yields the protein CASSQEIAGGLYNEQFF.

This clonotype has only a few counts. In DNA, the CDR3 is TGCAGCGTTGAAGGTGGTTTACAGGGGAGCACAGATACGCAGTATTTT. Encoded protein: CSVEGGLQGSTDTQYF. The chain joins TRBV29-1 to TRBJ2-3, with 7 positions matching TRBD1. Germline CDR1 reads SQVTM; CDR2 reads ANQGSEA. J lost 0 bases, V lost 1 base, and 7 bases had no gene match. This CDR3 comprises 16 residues.

V usage is TRBV15 and J usage is TRBJ2-7; D might be TRBD1 or TRBD2, each matching 5 bases. Germline values: CDR1 LNHNV, CDR2 YYDKDF (reference sequence). V lost 0 bases to trimming and J lost 7 bases, with 19 bases between them. CDR3 length equals 16 residues. The CDR3 region is CATSRDRRGRLTEQYF. In DNA, the CDR3 is TGTGCCACCAGCAGAGATCGAAGGGGACGTTTAACTGAGCAGTACTTC.

This chain joins TRBV5-4 and TRBJ2-7; 7 positions match TRBD2. This CDR3 is 15 amino acids long. Germline V CDR1 and CDR2: SGHNT, YYREEE (reference sequence). V lost 2 bases to trimming and J lost 4 bases; unmatched junction nucleotides: 9. The CDR3 here is CASSLDRDYGYEQYF. The CDR3 DNA reads TGTGCCAGCAGCTTAGACCGGGACTACGGATACGAGCAGTACTTC.

This clonotype has a count of ten or more. The chain couples TRBV5-6 to TRBJ2-1; TRBD2 matches at 15 bases. V trimming: 4 bases; J trimming: 0 bases; junction bases outside the gene matches: 8. CDR1 and CDR2 (germline): SGHDT, YYEEEE. The CDR3 is made up of 19 amino acids. The CDR3 bases are TGTGCCAGCAGCGGGGGACTAGCGGGGGGATACAGCTCCTACAATGAGCAGTTCTTC. As protein: CASSGGLAGGYSSYNEQFF.

This clonotype turned up a few times. The chain couples TRBV16 to TRBJ1-2; D is undetermined. The V gene lost 1 base and the J gene lost 2 bases, with 8 bases spanning the gap. The CDR3 spans 14 residues. The germline V gene has CDR1 KGHSY and CDR2 FQNENV. CDR3 sequence reads: CASSQYLGNYGYTF. DNA of the CDR3: TGTGCCAGCAGCCAATATTTGGGGAACTATGGCTACACCTTC.

This clonotype turned up a few times. The chain recombines TRBV4-3 with TRBJ2-4; D tentatively fits TRBD1 or TRBD2 (6 bases each). This CDR3 contains 17 residues. V was shortened by 0 bases and J by 0 bases, with 12 bases between the two germline ends. CDR1 is LGHNA, CDR2 YSLEER, per germline. The CDR3 spells CASSQEGGLLAKNIQYF. CDR3 DNA sequence: TGCGCCAGCAGCCAAGAGGGGGGCCTATTAGCCAAAAACATTCAGTACTTC.

CDR3 sequence (DNA): TGCGCCAGCAGCCCTCTTACAACAGGGATAAGGGACACCGGGGAGCTGTTTTTT. Protein product: CASSPLTTGIRDTGELFF. V gene TRBV5-1 combines with J gene TRBJ2-2, with a weak D call TRBD1 (6 bases). V was pared by 4 bases and J by 3 bases, with 22 bases between. There are 18 residues in the CDR3. Looked up from germline, CDR1 is SGHRS and CDR2 is YFSETQ. The full variable domain, completed using reference TRBV5-1 and TRBJ2-2, is KAGVTQTPRYLIKTRGQQVTLSCSPISGHRSVSWYQQTPGQGLQFLFEYFSETQRNKGNFPGRFSGRQFSNSRSEMNVSTLELGDSALYLCASSPLTTGIRDTGELFFGEGSRLTVL.

The genes are TRBV10-3 and TRBJ1-1; D gene unclear. V was clipped by 6 bases and J by 1 base, with 9 bases between them. Germline V lookup: CDR1 ENHRY, CDR2 SYGVKD. The CDR3 loop spans 13 amino acids. CDR3 nucleotide sequence: TGTGCCATCAGGATAGACCCGAACACTGAAGCTTTCTTT. Translated, it gives CAIRIDPNTEAFF.